The source of this T cell receptor (beta chain) is a study of blood T cell repertoires in COVID-19. Assay used: immunoSEQ multiplex PCR; TCRdb lists only in-frame clones, some missing. The sample holds roughly 250,000 clones, about 90% seen once. This clone came up once. Looked up from germline, CDR1 is SGHRS and CDR2 is YFSETQ. Trimming cost V 4 bases and J 4 bases, with 22 bases left between them. This CDR3 contains 17 residues. Sequenced: PBMCs or T cells enriched from blood (not recorded which). The V call is TRBV5-1, the J call TRBJ2-3; tentatively, D is TRBD2 (5 bases). The sequence derives from a man between 45 and 60 years old who had been exposed to COVID-19. In DNA, the CDR3 is TGCGCCAGCAGCCTCGTTCCCGGGAATCAGAACCCAGATACGCAGTATTTT. As protein: CASSLVPGNQNPDTQYF.